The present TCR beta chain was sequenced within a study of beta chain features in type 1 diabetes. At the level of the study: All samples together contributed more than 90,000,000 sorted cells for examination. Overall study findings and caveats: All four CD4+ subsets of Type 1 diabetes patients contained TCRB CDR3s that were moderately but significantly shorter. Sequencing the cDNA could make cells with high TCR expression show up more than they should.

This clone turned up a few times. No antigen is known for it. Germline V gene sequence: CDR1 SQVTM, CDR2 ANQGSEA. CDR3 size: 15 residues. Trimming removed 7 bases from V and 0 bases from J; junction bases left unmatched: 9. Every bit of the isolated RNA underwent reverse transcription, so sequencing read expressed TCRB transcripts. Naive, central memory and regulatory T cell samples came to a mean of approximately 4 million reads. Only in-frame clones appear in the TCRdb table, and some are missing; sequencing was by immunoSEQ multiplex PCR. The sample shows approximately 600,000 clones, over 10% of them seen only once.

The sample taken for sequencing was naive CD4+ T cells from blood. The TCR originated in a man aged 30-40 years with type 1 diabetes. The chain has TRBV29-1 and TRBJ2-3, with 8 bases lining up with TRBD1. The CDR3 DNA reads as TGCAGCGCCGTCGGGACAGGTCTTAGCACAGATACGCAGTATTTT. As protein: CSAVGTGLSTDTQYF.